These 10 T cell receptor beta chains originate from one sample sequenced in a study of cytotoxic CD8 clonotypes in ibrutinib-treated CLL. Generated by immunoSEQ multiplex PCR, the TCRdb table keeps only in-frame clones and is missing some. The sample holds roughly 250,000 clones, 70% seen once. The material was PBMCs, obtained after 24 months of ibrutinib treatment. The source of these receptors is a human donor with chronic lymphocytic leukemia.

The rearrangement joins TRBV2 to TRBJ2-7; TRBD2 aligns across 13 bases. V lost 6 bases to trimming and J lost 2 bases; unmatched junction nucleotides: 7. The germline CDR1 and CDR2 sequences are SNHLY and FYNNEI. The CDR3 contains 16 residues. CDR3 in amino acids: CASRGTSGTITYEQYF. As DNA, the CDR3 is TGTGCCAGCAGAGGGACTAGCGGGACTATCACCTACGAGCAGTACTTC.

The chain carries TRBV5-4 and TRBJ2-7; D ambiguous. Germline V gene sequence: CDR1 SGHNT, CDR2 YYREEE (reference sequence). The CDR3 is 12 amino acids. Trimming shortened V by 4 bases and J by 3 bases, and 8 bases separated the two germline ends. CDR3 residues: CASSQGGYEQYF. CDR3 coding DNA: TGTGCCAGCAGCCAAGGTGGCTACGAGCAGTACTTC. The full variable domain, in which reference TRBV5-4 and TRBJ2-7 provide the parts outside the CDR3, is ETGVTQSPTHLIKTRGQQVTLRCSSQSGHNTVSWYQQALGQGPQFIFQYYREEENGRGNFPPRFSGLQFPNYSSELNVNALELDDSALYLCASSQGGYEQYFGPGTRLTVT.

This sequence joins TRBV27 and TRBJ1-2; perhaps TRBD1 as D (5 bases). This CDR3 spans 15 amino acids. V lost 4 bases and J lost 6, with 18 bases in between. Germline-derived CDR1 and CDR2 are MNHEY and SMNVEV (reference sequence). The CDR3 loop is CASSSADRQSHGYTF. Written as DNA, the CDR3 is TGTGCCAGCAGTTCGGCCGACCGACAGTCCCATGGCTACACCTTC.

The rearrangement links TRBV2 to TRBJ1-2; D is perhaps TRBD1 (5 bases). CDR1 and CDR2 from the germline V gene are SNHLY and FYNNEI. The CDR3 runs to 14 residues. V dropped 3 bases and J dropped 4 bases, with 12 bases sitting between them. The CDR3 reads CASSEMAGTYGYTF. CDR3 DNA: TGTGCCAGCAGTGAGATGGCAGGGACCTATGGCTACACCTTC.

This chain uses TRBV19 with TRBJ2-2; D possibly corresponds to TRBD1 (6 bases). The germline V and J ends were trimmed by 6 bases and 4 bases, with 12 bases remaining between them. The CDR3 is made up of 14 amino acids. CDR1 LNHDA and CDR2 SQIVND come from the germline V gene (reference sequence). DNA for the CDR3: TGTGCCAGTAGGACGCAGGGGATCACCGGGGAGCTGTTTTTT. Protein product: CASRTQGITGELFF.

This clone was counted a few times. The V gene is TRBV27, the J gene TRBJ2-1; no clear D. Between the trimmed V and J ends, which lost 8 bases and 2 bases, there was a span of 7 bases. The CDR3 contains 12 residues. Germline CDR1 MNHEY, CDR2 SMNVEV (reference sequence). CDR3 DNA: TGTGCCAGCTCTTCCCCCTACAATGAGCAGTTCTTC. Protein product: CASSSPYNEQFF.

The chain combines TRBV5-1 with TRBJ2-7; TRBD2 is a possible D gene (5 bases). The CDR3 consists of 16 residues. The germline V gene has CDR1 SGHRS and CDR2 YFSETQ. With 0 bases removed from V and 2 bases from J, the gap between germline ends came to 15 bases. Here the CDR3 DNA reads TGCGCCAGCAGCTTGGAGAGGGCGGACGAAGCCTACGAGCAGTACTTC. This translates into CASSLERADEAYEQYF.

The CDR3 DNA reads TGTGCCAGCAGTGAATCCCGACCCGGCCAAGAGACCCAGTACTTC. Its translation is CASSESRPGQETQYF. The chain employs TRBV25-1 and TRBJ2-5; D gene ambiguous. The CDR3 runs 15 residues. Trimming left V 1 base short and J 1 base short, with 10 bases between. In germline, CDR1 is MGHDK, CDR2 SYGVNS. Together with reference TRBV25-1 and TRBJ2-5, the CDR3 gives the full variable domain: EADIYQTPRYLVIGTGKKITLECSQTMGHDKMYWYQQDPGMELHLIHYSYGVNSTEKGDLSSESTVSRIRTEHFPLTLESARPSHTSQYLCASSESRPGQETQYFGPGTRLLVL.

The chain carries TRBV5-8 and TRBJ1-5; no definite D call. CDR1 is SGHTS, CDR2 YDEGEE, per germline. The CDR3 extends over 13 amino acids. The V end was cut by 1 base, the J end by 13 bases, with 15 bases between. CDR3 sequence: CASSLSTPGGQHF. The CDR3 DNA sequence: TGTGCCAGCAGCTTGAGTACACCTGGCGGGCAGCATTTT.

The chain has TRBV9 and TRBJ2-3, with D perhaps matching TRBD1 (6 bases). The ends were cut back, 3 bases at V and 8 bases at J, with 16 bases in the middle. The germline gives CDR1 SGDLS, CDR2 YYNGEE. CDR3 length: 14 amino acids. The CDR3 is CASSAGDSTGTQYF. For the CDR3, the DNA is TGTGCCAGCAGCGCAGGGGATAGCACGGGTACGCAGTATTTT.